The 14 T cell receptor beta chains in this list originate from one sample, sequenced in a study of technical replicates of blood from a handful of donors. Clones were sequenced by immunoSEQ multiplex PCR, and TCRdb holds only the in-frame ones, with some missing. Among tens of thousands of clones listed, 93% were seen once. Sequencing was done on a sample of PBMCs. These receptors came from a human donor in good health. Some clones in this sample may be carry-over from other donors' samples.

The CDR3 DNA follows: TGTGCCAGCAGCCCCGGGGGGGGGCCGTACTCCTACGAGCAGTACTTC. Translation: CASSPGGGPYSYEQYF. This rearrangement joins TRBV7-9 to TRBJ2-7, with 8 bases matching TRBD2. Germline V CDR1 and CDR2: SEHNR, FQNEAQ (reference sequence). The V and J ends lost 5 bases and 0 bases, in that order; junction bases with no gene match: 9. The CDR3 has 16 amino acids.

V is TRBV5-6 and J is TRBJ2-2, with D perhaps TRBD2 (5 bases). The CDR3 totals 14 residues. Germline V CDR1 and CDR2: SGHDT, YYEEEE. The germline V and J ends were trimmed by 2 bases and 7 bases, with 12 bases remaining between them. The DNA for the CDR3 is TGTGCCAGCAGCTTTTTTAGCCGGGGCGGGGAGCTGTTTTTT. Amino acid sequence: CASSFFSRGGELFF.

This clone came up a few times. In DNA, the CDR3 is TGTGCCAGCAGCCAAGATTTACTAGTTGACTACGAGCAGTACTTC. This sequence encodes CASSQDLLVDYEQYF. The chain couples TRBV14 to TRBJ2-7, with D possibly being TRBD2 (5 bases). The V gene lost 0 bases and the J gene lost 3 bases, with 12 bases spanning the gap. Germline V gene data show CDR1 as SGHDN and CDR2 as FVKESK. The CDR3 sequence is 15 residues long. Combining the CDR3 with reference TRBV14 and TRBJ2-7 gives the whole variable domain EAGVTQFPSHSVIEKGQTVTLRCDPISGHDNLYWYRRVMGKEIKFLLHFVKESKQDESGMPNNRFLAERTGGTYSTLKVQPAELEDSGVYFCASSQDLLVDYEQYFGPGTRLTVT.

The chain is built from TRBV6-4 and TRBJ2-1; 11 positions match TRBD2. With V trimmed by 6 bases and J by 3 bases, 4 bases remained unmatched. This CDR3 spans 15 amino acids. Germline V gives CDR1 MRHNA, CDR2 SNTAGT. The CDR3 here is CASSAGTSGYNEQFF. The CDR3 DNA follows: TGTGCCAGCAGCGCCGGGACTAGCGGCTACAATGAGCAGTTCTTC.

V gene TRBV4-2 combines with J gene TRBJ2-3; 11 bases match TRBD2. Looked up from germline, CDR1 is LGHNA and CDR2 is YNFKEQ. V gave up 2 bases and J gave up 3 bases; unmatched junction bases: 10. The CDR3 has 18 amino acids. CDR3 amino acids: CASSQNIAGGPSTDTQYF. The CDR3 region has the DNA TGTGCCAGCAGCCAAAATATAGCGGGAGGGCCGTCTACAGATACGCAGTATTTT.

V and J are TRBV9 and TRBJ2-7, with 7 positions matching TRBD1. The length of the CDR3 is 13 residues. The trim removed 2 bases at V and 6 bases at J, leaving 5 bases unmatched. Germline V lookup: CDR1 SGDLS, CDR2 YYNGEE. The CDR3 DNA sequence: TGTGCCAGCAGCGTGACGACAGGGATCGAGCAGTACTTC. It codes for CASSVTTGIEQYF.

This chain links TRBV4-1 with TRBJ1-5, with 9 bases aligning to TRBD1. From germline, CDR1 is MGHRA and CDR2 YSYEKL. This CDR3 spans 16 amino acids. V trimming: 2 bases; J trimming: 3 bases; junction bases outside the gene matches: 5. CDR3 sequence: CASSQMGQGSNQPQHF. CDR3 DNA: TGCGCCAGCAGCCAAATGGGACAGGGCTCCAATCAGCCCCAGCATTTT.

The V call is TRBV7-2, the J call TRBJ1-3; D is unresolved. The V and J ends lost 2 bases and 5 bases respectively, with 16 bases between them. This CDR3 region has 16 residues. The germline V gene has CDR1 SGHTA and CDR2 FQGNSA. The CDR3 loop is CASSLLHNLGRNTIYF. The DNA for the CDR3 is TGTGCCAGCAGCTTACTCCACAATCTAGGCAGAAACACCATATATTTT. The entire variable domain, with the rest obtained from reference TRBV7-2 and TRBJ1-3, is as follows: GAGVSQSPSNKVTEKGKDVELRCDPISGHTALYWYRQSLGQGLEFLIYFQGNSAPDKSGLPSDRFSAERTGGSVSTLTIQRTQQEDSAVYLCASSLLHNLGRNTIYFGEGSWLTVV.

This clone was observed a few times. The chain employs TRBV7-8 and TRBJ1-1; perhaps TRBD1 as D (5 bases). The CDR3 spans 12 residues. V was shortened by 5 bases and J by 7 bases, with 11 bases between the two germline ends. Looked up from germline, CDR1 is SGHVS and CDR2 is FQNEAQ. The CDR3 loop is CASSLGAGEAFF. As DNA, the CDR3 is TGTGCCAGCAGCCTAGGGGCGGGTGAAGCTTTCTTT.

This chain uses TRBV4-1 with TRBJ1-1, with D hard to call. Trimming shortened V by 0 bases and J by 1 base, and 9 bases separated the two germline ends. Germline assignment: CDR1 MGHRA and CDR2 YSYEKL. The CDR3 is 15 residues long. The CDR3 loop is CASSQEATWNTEAFF. CDR3 bases: TGCGCCAGCAGCCAAGAAGCGACGTGGAACACTGAAGCTTTCTTT.

V and J are TRBV7-2 and TRBJ2-7; D might be TRBD1 (5 bases). Germline loops: CDR1 SGHTA, CDR2 FQGNSA. This CDR3 has 13 amino acids. Trimming pared 2 bases from V and 7 bases from J, leaving 12 bases between. Here the CDR3 reads CASSLTQGREQYF. CDR3 nucleotide sequence: TGTGCCAGCAGCTTAACCCAGGGTCGGGAGCAGTACTTC.

The CDR3 sequence is CASSGGLAGGLHEQYF. Written as DNA, the CDR3 is TGTGCCAGCAGTGGAGGACTAGCGGGGGGGCTCCACGAGCAGTACTTC. The chain recombines TRBV2 with TRBJ2-7; 15 bases line up with TRBD2. CDR1 SNHLY and CDR2 FYNNEI come from the germline V gene. V trimming: 4 bases; J trimming: 5 bases; junction bases outside the gene matches: 6. There are 16 residues in the CDR3.

V and J are TRBV19 and TRBJ2-7; 12 bases fit TRBD1. The germline V gene encodes CDR1 LNHDA and CDR2 SQIVND (reference sequence). The ends lost 5 bases at V and 6 bases at J; junction bases unmatched: 11. The CDR3 spans 16 residues. CDR3: CASSSSAGTGGTEQYF. In nucleotides, the CDR3 is TGTGCCAGTAGTTCGTCGGCTGGGACAGGGGGCACCGAGCAGTACTTC.

The CDR3 protein is CSVALRGASDTQYF. The CDR3, as DNA: TGCAGCGTGGCTCTTCGGGGGGCATCAGATACGCAGTATTTT. The gene calls are TRBV29-1 and TRBJ2-3, with TRBD2 as a possible D gene (7 bases). The CDR3 sequence is 14 residues long. Germline V lookup: CDR1 SQVTM, CDR2 ANQGSEA. Trimming cost V 6 bases and J 4 bases, with 17 bases left between them.